Each of the 9 T cell receptor beta chains below was sequenced from the same sample in a study of T cell responses to AZD1222 COVID-19 vaccine. Here immunoSEQ multiplex PCR was the method, and the copy in TCRdb shows in-frame clones only, minus some. Among around 110,000 clones listed, approximately 90% were seen once. The input for sequencing was peripheral blood, taken on day 0 of AZD1222 vaccination. The receptors shown here come from an adult in good health.

This clone appeared a single time. The chain has TRBV5-5 and TRBJ2-1; 7 nucleotides align to TRBD1. The V gene's germline CDR1 is SGHKS and CDR2 YYEKEE (reference sequence). V was clipped by 1 base and J by 7 bases; unmatched bases: 11. The CDR3 covers 16 residues. The CDR3 sequence is CASSLFTGQTRNEQFF. DNA for the CDR3: TGTGCCAGCAGCTTGTTTACGGGACAGACAAGAAATGAGCAGTTCTTC.

Concerning this clone: The same CDR3 can be traced to other DNA sequences in this sample. The chain employs TRBV18 and TRBJ2-5; 9 bases are shared with TRBD2. The germline V gene has CDR1 KGHSH and CDR2 LQKENI. V trimming: 3 bases; J trimming: 5 bases; junction bases outside the gene matches: 1. The CDR3 spans 13 residues. The CDR3 sequence: CASSPSGGETQYF. CDR3 DNA sequence: TGTGCCAGCTCACCCAGCGGGGGGGAGACCCAGTACTTC.

The genes are TRBV6-5 and TRBJ1-4; D is perhaps TRBD1 (6 bases). The CDR3 totals 14 residues. V lost 6 bases to trimming and J lost 4 bases, with 12 bases between them. Germline CDR1 and CDR2: MNHEY and SVGAGI. This CDR3 reads CASSPGQFNEKLFF. CDR3 in DNA: TGTGCCAGCAGCCCAGGACAGTTTAATGAAAAACTGTTTTTT.

The chain combines TRBV24-1 with TRBJ1-2; D possibly corresponds to TRBD1 (5 bases). CDR1 and CDR2 (germline): KGHDR, SFDVKD. This CDR3 region has 13 residues. Trimming stripped 1 base from V and 8 bases from J, with 10 bases between. The CDR3 region is CATSDFEGEGYTF. The DNA of the CDR3 is TGTGCCACCAGTGATTTCGAAGGGGAGGGCTACACCTTC.

This clone has a single count. The genes are TRBV6-1 and TRBJ1-5; D is unclear. The CDR3 extends over 16 amino acids. V shed 0 bases and J shed 8 bases, with 17 bases lying between them. In germline, CDR1 is MNHNS, CDR2 SASEGT. The CDR3 DNA follows: TGTGCCAGCAGTGAAGCGGACTGGATAGGGAGGGAGCCCCAGCATTTT. The encoded protein is CASSEADWIGREPQHF.

The V and J genes are TRBV6-5 and TRBJ1-4; a possible D gene is TRBD1 (5 bases). The CDR3 length is 15 residues. Germline CDR1 and CDR2: MNHEY and SVGAGI. Trimming removed 2 bases from V and 8 bases from J, with 15 bases in between. Here the CDR3 DNA reads TGTGCCAGCAGTTACGGGGCAGGGACTACCGAAAAACTGTTTTTT. It encodes CASSYGAGTTEKLFF.

The chain employs TRBV3-1 (or the pseudogene TRBV3-2) and TRBJ2-7, with 12 bases that match TRBD2. Germline V CDR1 and CDR2: LGHDT, YNNKEL (reference sequence). The V gene end was trimmed by 2 bases and the J gene end by 3 bases; junction bases not matched to a gene: 5. The CDR3 loop spans 16 amino acids. The chain's CDR3 is CASSQPTSGGIYEQYF. In nucleotides, the CDR3 is TGTGCCAGCAGCCAACCGACTAGCGGGGGAATCTACGAGCAGTACTTC.

This sequence joins TRBV6-5 and TRBJ2-1; D call uncertain. The CDR3 is 13 residues long. Trimming cost V 4 bases and J 8 bases, with 12 bases left between them. From germline, CDR1 is MNHEY and CDR2 SVGAGI. The CDR3 sequence is CASSSLAPDEQFF. In DNA, the CDR3 is TGTGCCAGCAGTTCCTTAGCCCCTGATGAGCAGTTCTTC.

This chain connects TRBV7-9 to TRBJ2-4; D is unclear. Germline lookup yields CDR1 SEHNR and CDR2 FQNEAQ (reference sequence). Trimming took off 2 bases at V and 0 bases at J, with 14 bases between the two ends. The CDR3 extends over 17 amino acids. Written as DNA, the CDR3 is TGTGCCAGCAGCTTATCGGGCCGTCGTCTAGCCAAAAACATTCAGTACTTC. Translated, it gives CASSLSGRRLAKNIQYF.